The 18 T cell receptor beta chains below all came from one sample that was sequenced in a study of blood T cell repertoires in COVID-19 (dated by TCRdb to about 2020). The library was built by means of the immunoSEQ multiplex PCR assay. The clones in this table, taken by TCRdb from immuneACCESS, are in-frame only. Not every clone is retained; where verified, under half of the shortfall comes from an unresolved V gene, and the cause of the rest is unknown. This sample holds 200,000 to 250,000 clones; about 86% were observed only once. The ten largest clones capture roughly 3.8% of the sample. The sequenced sample was PBMCs or T cells enriched from blood (not recorded which). Every receptor here comes from a woman aged 40-49 years with acute COVID-19.

This chain uses TRBV19 with TRBJ2-6, with D possibly being TRBD1 (5 bases). V dropped 6 bases and J dropped 4 bases, with 10 bases sitting between them. Germline loops: CDR1 LNHDA, CDR2 SQIVND (reference sequence). The CDR3 length is 14 residues. The CDR3 bases are TGTGCCAGTAGATCAGGGTCCGGGGCCAACGTCCTGACTTTC. Translating it yields CASRSGSGANVLTF.

The chain is built from TRBV7-8 and TRBJ2-5; a weak D match, TRBD1 (6 bases). The CDR3 extends over 14 amino acids. CDR1 and CDR2 from the germline V gene are SGHVS and FQNEAQ. V shed 5 bases and J shed 5 bases, with 15 bases lying between them. CDR3 coding DNA: TGTGCCAGCAGCCAGAGGGAAGGACAGGAGACCCAGTACTTC. Its protein product is CASSQREGQETQYF.

There are a few counts of this clone. The genes are TRBV7-7 and TRBJ2-7; 7 bases match TRBD2. This CDR3 has 16 residues. Germline CDR1 and CDR2: SSHAT and FNYEAQ (reference sequence). With V trimmed by 2 bases and J by 2 bases, 9 bases remained unmatched. The CDR3 DNA reads TGTGCCAGCAGCTTAAAGGGGCTAGCGGCAACCTACGAGCAGTACTTC. This sequence encodes CASSLKGLAATYEQYF. Complete variable domain (other parts from reference TRBV7-7 and TRBJ2-7): GAGVSQSPRYKVTKRGQDVTLRCDPISSHATLYWYQQALGQGPEFLTYFNYEAQPDKSGLPSDRFSAERPEGSISTLTIQRTEQRDSAMYRCASSLKGLAATYEQYFGPGTRLTVT.

The chain links TRBV9 to TRBJ2-2; 9 bases are a match to TRBD1. The germline CDR1 and CDR2 sequences are SGDLS and YYNGEE. This CDR3 comprises 16 residues. Trimming cost V 3 bases and J 1 base; bases outside gene matches: 4. The CDR3 spells CASSAPGQGNTGELFF. DNA for the CDR3: TGTGCCAGCAGCGCGCCGGGACAGGGGAACACCGGGGAGCTGTTTTTT.

The J gene is TRBJ2-1, the V gene TRBV7-7, with D possibly TRBD2 on 7 matching bases. CDR1 and CDR2 (germline): SSHAT, FNYEAQ (reference sequence). The CDR3 has 15 residues. V dropped 10 bases and J dropped 0 bases, with 16 bases sitting between them. CDR3 DNA: TGTGCCACCGCGAGAGGGGGGGGCTCCTACAATGAGCAGTTCTTC. Its translation: CATARGGGSYNEQFF.

This clone occurred a few times. V is TRBV7-8 and J is TRBJ2-1, with D maybe TRBD2 (5 bases). The CDR3 covers 16 residues. Trimming cost V 2 bases and J 9 bases, with 20 bases left between them. The germline V gene has CDR1 SGHVS and CDR2 FQNEAQ. The CDR3 DNA reads TGTGCCAGCAGCTTAAGATCTAGTGAGGGAGAGTCTGAGCAGTTCTTC. Its protein is CASSLRSSEGESEQFF.

This rearrangement joins TRBV29-1 to TRBJ2-5, with TRBD1 matching over 10 bases. In germline, CDR1 is SQVTM, CDR2 ANQGSEA. With V trimmed by 6 bases and J by 12 bases, 13 bases remained unmatched. This CDR3 contains 13 residues. The CDR3, as DNA: TGCAGCGTGGCGGTGGGACAGGGGTTCGCGGAGTACTTC. It codes for CSVAVGQGFAEYF.

This clone was seen a single time. This sequence joins TRBV24-1 and TRBJ2-1, with 13 bases that match TRBD2. CDR1 and CDR2 (germline): KGHDR, SFDVKD. The CDR3 is made up of 17 amino acids. V lost 0 bases and J lost 8; bases outside the gene matches: 6. For the CDR3, the DNA is TGTGCCACCAGTGATTTGGGACTAGCGGGAGCGGGGGATGAGCAGTTCTTC. Its translation: CATSDLGLAGAGDEQFF.

V is TRBV18 and J is TRBJ2-7; perhaps TRBD1 as D (6 bases). Germline V gene data show CDR1 as KGHSH and CDR2 as LQKENI. This CDR3 comprises 14 residues. Trimming left V 6 bases short and J 4 bases short, with 16 bases between. The CDR3 spells CASSPSTGSYEQYF. In nucleotides, the CDR3 is TGTGCCAGCTCCCCCTCGACAGGTTCGTACGAGCAGTACTTC.

Remarks on this clone: A much larger clone differs by one base, so this may be a read error. The chain combines TRBV28 with TRBJ1-1; unclear D gene. The CDR3 is 15 amino acids. Trimming removed 3 bases from V and 5 bases from J, with 16 bases in between. The V gene's germline CDR1 is MDHEN and CDR2 SYDVKM. CDR3 coding DNA: TGTGCCAGCAGTTTCCCCAGGAGGTCGGGGACTGAAGCTTTCTTT. Its translation: CASSFPRRSGTEAFF.

In its sample, this clone was seen a few times. The rearrangement joins TRBV3-1 (or the pseudogene TRBV3-2) to TRBJ1-4, with TRBD1 as a possible D gene (5 bases). The CDR3 length is 15 residues. The ends were cut back, 4 bases at V and 3 bases at J, with 12 bases in the middle. Germline V lookup: CDR1 LGHDT, CDR2 YNNKEL (reference sequence). CDR3 sequence reads: CASSPREGANEKLFF. CDR3 nucleotides: TGTGCCAGCAGCCCCAGGGAGGGAGCTAATGAAAAACTGTTTTTT.

This rearrangement joins TRBV28 to TRBJ2-6; 9 positions agree with TRBD2. Germline V gene data show CDR1 as MDHEN and CDR2 as SYDVKM. V trimming: 4 bases; J trimming: 0 bases; junction bases outside the gene matches: 10. The CDR3 is 19 amino acids. CDR3 coding DNA: TGTGCCAGCAGTTCCCCCAGGACTAGCGAAAGCTCTGGGGCCAACGTCCTGACTTTC. It yields the protein CASSSPRTSESSGANVLTF.

This clone was picked up one time. This sequence joins TRBV29-1 and TRBJ2-7; 9 bases match TRBD2. J lost 5 bases, V lost 3 bases, and 5 bases had no gene match. Germline V CDR1 and CDR2: SQVTM, ANQGSEA. This CDR3 is 13 amino acids long. The CDR3 DNA reads as TGCAGCGTTGAGGGTGCGGGAGGGCACGAGCAGTACTTC. Its translation is CSVEGAGGHEQYF.

This clone was detected only once. The rearrangement links TRBV12-5 to TRBJ1-5; tentatively, D is TRBD1 (5 bases). The germline V gene has CDR1 LGHNT and CDR2 FRNRAP. V was clipped by 0 bases and J by 1 base, with 10 bases between them. The CDR3 is 16 amino acids. DNA of the CDR3: TGTGCTAGTGGTTTGGTAATACCAGGGAGCAATCAGCCCCAGCATTTT. Protein sequence: CASGLVIPGSNQPQHF.

The rearrangement links TRBV2 to TRBJ2-1, with 16 bases that match TRBD2. V gave up 7 bases and J gave up 7 bases; unmatched junction bases: 10. CDR1 SNHLY and CDR2 FYNNEI come from the germline V gene. This CDR3 is built from 17 residues. The CDR3 spells CASKGTSGRAQKNEQFF. Here the CDR3 DNA reads TGTGCCAGCAAAGGGACTAGCGGGAGGGCTCAGAAGAATGAGCAGTTCTTC.

Comment on this clone: Other DNA sequences from this sample encode an identical CDR3 as well. This sequence joins TRBV5-1 and TRBJ2-7; a weak D match, TRBD1 (6 bases). The germline V gene encodes CDR1 SGHRS and CDR2 YFSETQ. The CDR3 sequence is 15 residues long. Trimming removed 0 bases from V and 4 bases from J, with 14 bases in between. CDR3 region: CASSLGTGTGYEQYF. As DNA, the CDR3 is TGCGCCAGCAGCTTGGGTACAGGGACCGGATACGAGCAGTACTTC.

This chain joins TRBV3-1 (or the pseudogene TRBV3-2) and TRBJ2-7; TRBD2 is a possible D gene (6 bases). The CDR3 runs 15 residues. The V end was cut by 0 bases, the J end by 1 base, with 10 bases between. Germline CDR1 LGHDT, CDR2 YNNKEL (reference sequence). The CDR3 sequence is CASSQEGGTSYEQYF. CDR3 nucleotides: TGTGCCAGCAGCCAAGAGGGCGGGACTTCCTACGAGCAGTACTTC.

The chain joins TRBV25-1 to TRBJ2-1; TRBD2 matches at 11 bases. The V gene end was trimmed by 4 bases and the J gene end by 4 bases; junction bases not matched to a gene: 0. The CDR3 consists of 14 residues. CDR1 is MGHDK and CDR2 is SYGVNS in the germline V gene. The CDR3 DNA reads as TGTGCCAGCAGTGGACTAGCGGGATACAATGAGCAGTTCTTC. This translates into CASSGLAGYNEQFF.